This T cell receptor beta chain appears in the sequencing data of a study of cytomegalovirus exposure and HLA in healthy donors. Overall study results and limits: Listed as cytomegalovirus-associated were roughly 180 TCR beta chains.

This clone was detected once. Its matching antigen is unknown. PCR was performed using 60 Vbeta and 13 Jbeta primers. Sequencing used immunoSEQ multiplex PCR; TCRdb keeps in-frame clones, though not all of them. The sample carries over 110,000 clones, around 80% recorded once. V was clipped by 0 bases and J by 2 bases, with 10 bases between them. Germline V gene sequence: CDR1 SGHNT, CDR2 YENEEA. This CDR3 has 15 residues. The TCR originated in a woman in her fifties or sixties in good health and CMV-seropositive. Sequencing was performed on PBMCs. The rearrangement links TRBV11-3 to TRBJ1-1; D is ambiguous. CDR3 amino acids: CASSLDSAGNTEAFF. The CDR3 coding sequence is TGTGCCAGCAGCTTAGATTCGGCAGGCAACACTGAAGCTTTCTTT.